The rows below give T cell receptor beta chains drawn from one sample of a study of Ad26.COV2.S vaccination and SARS-CoV-2 variants. Produced via immunoSEQ multiplex PCR; TCRdb's table is partial and in-frame only. The sample consists of under 600,000 clones, 80% to 90% of them appearing once. Specimen: peripheral blood, collected in a trial of Ad26.COV2.S vaccine versus placebo. The receptors were gathered from a person aged 18-65 years who received the Ad26.COV2.S COVID-19 vaccine or a placebo. The CDR3 runs from the conserved cysteine through the conserved F or W. The D gene is left open where the match is weak. Clone size is not always given. Where it is, it says once, few, many or a class for expanded clones.

clone_size j_call v_call d_call cdr3_nt cdr3_aa
once TRBJ2-4 TRBV6-1 TRBD2 TGTGCCAGCAGTGATGCCCGACTAGCGGGGGGGTTCCTAGCCAAAAACATTCAGTACTTC CASSDARLAGGFLAKNIQYF
NA TRBJ1-1 TRBV4-3 NA TGCGCCAGCAGCCGCGGCGGGGAAGCTTTCTTT CASSRGGEAFF
NA TRBJ2-7 TRBV7-9 TRBD2 TGTGCCAGCAGCTTACGGGTAGGGACTAGCGGGAGGAACGAGCAGTACTTC CASSLRVGTSGRNEQYF
NA TRBJ1-1 TRBV3-1/TRBV3-2 NA TGTGCCAGCAGGGACAGCTACCGTGGCACTGAAGCTTTCTTT CASRDSYRGTEAFF
NA TRBJ2-1 TRBV7-3 TRBD1 TGTGCCAGCAGCTCCACAGGGGCCCCCTACAATGAGCAGTTCTTC CASSSTGAPYNEQFF
NA TRBJ2-5 TRBV19 TRBD1 TGTGCCAGTAGTTTTCGGACAGGGGTGCGACAAGAGACCCAGTACTTC CASSFRTGVRQETQYF
NA TRBJ1-1 TRBV6-5 NA TGTGCCAGCAGTTTCGGGTCCGTTGAAGCTTTCTTT CASSFGSVEAFF
NA TRBJ1-5 TRBV7-6 NA TGTGCCAGCAGCTCTCAGCCCGATCAGCCCCAGCATTTT CASSSQPDQPQHF
NA TRBJ1-2 TRBV5-1 NA TGCGCCAGCAGCAAATCAGGTACAGGGCATGGCTACACCTTC CASSKSGTGHGYTF
NA TRBJ1-3 TRBV9 TRBD1 TGTGCCAGCAGCGTAGGAGGGGGCGGCGACACCATATATTTT CASSVGGGGDTIYF
NA TRBJ2-7 TRBV11-1 NA TGTGCCAGCAGCTTCGGGGCAGGGGATCGTTACGAGCAGTACTTC CASSFGAGDRYEQYF
once TRBJ2-3 TRBV6-6 TRBD2 TGTGCCAGCAGTCCGACGGGTAGCGGGATAGGAGCAGATACGCAGTATTTT CASSPTGSGIGADTQYF
NA TRBJ2-6 TRBV7-9 NA TGTGCCAGCAGCTTGAGGGGTTCGGGGAGTGGGGCCAACGTCCTGACTTTC CASSLRGSGSGANVLTF
NA TRBJ2-4 TRBV5-1 TRBD2 TGCGCCAGCAGCTTGTGGAGCGGGGGAGAAAACATTCAGTACTTC CASSLWSGGENIQYF
NA TRBJ2-2 TRBV24-1 NA TGTGCCACCAGTGATTCCAGCGCCGACACCGGGGAGCTGTTTTTT CATSDSSADTGELFF
NA TRBJ2-1 TRBV25-1 NA TGTGCCAGCAGGGGTACAGACTCTTCGTACAATGAGCAGTTCTTC CASRGTDSSYNEQFF
once TRBJ2-6 TRBV13 NA TGTGCCAGCAGCTTAGTAGGGGGCGGGAGCAGCCGAAGCTCTGGGGCCAACGTCCTGACTTTC CASSLVGGGSSRSSGANVLTF
NA TRBJ1-1 TRBV7-2 NA TGTGCCAGCAGCCCCCAGGGGTTGGGGACTGAAGCTTTCTTT CASSPQGLGTEAFF
NA TRBJ2-5 TRBV6-5 NA TGTGCCAGCAGTTACCGGACAGCCAGACAAGAGACCCAGTACTTC CASSYRTARQETQYF
NA TRBJ2-5 TRBV5-1 NA TGCGCCAGCAGCTTGGCCGCAGGAGTCGAGACCCAGTACTTC CASSLAAGVETQYF
once TRBJ2-7 TRBV28 TRBD1 TGTGCCAGCAGAGAAGACAGGGAAGTCTGCGAGCAGTACTTC CASREDREVCEQYF
NA TRBJ2-3 TRBV7-4 NA TGTGCCAGCAGCTTAGAACTAGCCAAGTTTGCAGATACGCAGTATTTT CASSLELAKFADTQYF
once TRBJ2-2 TRBV7-9 NA TGTGCCAGCAGCCAACTGCCGGGGGCGGGCACCGGGGAGCTGTTTTTT CASSQLPGAGTGELFF
NA TRBJ1-5 TRBV12-1 NA TGTGCCAGCAGCTTTGAGGGGACACCTTATCAGCCCCAGCATTTT CASSFEGTPYQPQHF
NA TRBJ1-1 TRBV19 NA TGTGCCAGTAGTAAAAATGGGGCAGTGACGAACACTGAAGCTTTCTTT CASSKNGAVTNTEAFF
NA TRBJ1-2 TRBV9 NA TGTGCCAGCAGCGTAGGACAGGCTAACTATGGCTACACCTTC CASSVGQANYGYTF
NA TRBJ2-1 TRBV11-2 NA TGTGCCAGCAACGTGGACTACTCCTACAATGAGCAGTTCTTC CASNVDYSYNEQFF
NA TRBJ2-7 TRBV25-1 NA TGTGCCAGCAGTGAATGGGGCGAGCAGTACTTC CASSEWGEQYF
NA TRBJ2-7 TRBV13 NA TGTGCCAGCAGCTTACTAGGCTACGAGCAGTACTTC CASSLLGYEQYF
NA TRBJ2-6 TRBV4-1 TRBD1 TGCGCCAGCAGCCACCGACAGGGGGCAATACGCTCTGGGGCCAACGTCCTGACTTTC CASSHRQGAIRSGANVLTF
NA TRBJ1-2 TRBV9 NA TGTGCCAGCAGCGGATCAGGGTCCAACTATGGCTACACCTTC CASSGSGSNYGYTF
NA TRBJ2-7 TRBV29-1 NA TGCAGCGTAGAGACAGTCTCCTACGAGCAGTACTTC CSVETVSYEQYF
NA TRBJ1-5 TRBV7-2 NA TGTGCCAGCAGCTTAGCTGGGACAACTAATCAGCCCCAGCATTTT CASSLAGTTNQPQHF
NA TRBJ1-2 TRBV4-3 NA TGCGCCAGCAGCCCGAGGGCGGGGACGGTCTATGGCTACACCTTC CASSPRAGTVYGYTF
few TRBJ2-7 TRBV28 TRBD2 TGTGCCAGTACTAGCGGGAGGTCCTACGAGCAGTACTTC CASTSGRSYEQYF
NA TRBJ2-7 TRBV6-5 TRBD1 TGTGCCAGCAGTTACCATGGACGACAGGGACCCTACGAGCAGTACTTC CASSYHGRQGPYEQYF
NA TRBJ1-4 TRBV9 NA TGTGCCAGCAGCGCTGGGAGGGGTAATGAAAAACTGTTTTTT CASSAGRGNEKLFF
NA TRBJ2-6 TRBV5-5 TRBD1 TGTGCCAGCAGCGGGGGAGGGACAGGGGTCCTCCTCTCTGGGGCCAACGTCCTGACTTTC CASSGGGTGVLLSGANVLTF
NA TRBJ2-1 TRBV19 TRBD1 TGTGCCAGTAGATTAAGACAGGGGCCCGTCGGTGAGCAGTTCTTC CASRLRQGPVGEQFF
NA TRBJ2-5 TRBV27 NA TGTGCCAGCAGTCCACGGGATCGGGTTCGAGGAGAGACCCAGTACTTC CASSPRDRVRGETQYF